This TCR beta chain is drawn from a study of PD-1 blockade in mismatch repair-deficient tumors. For the study at large: Enrolled about 2013-2016, patients had progressing, pretreated mismatch repair-deficient cancers of approximately 13 types.

Every patient had mismatch repair deficiency by PCR or immunohistochemistry. TCR sequencing covered three patients who responded to pembrolizumab. Notes on the study in general: Tumor-resident clones, often absent from pretreatment blood, expanded after pembrolizumab and then contracted.

The data were produced by immunoSEQ multiplex PCR, yet TCRdb's version contains in-frame clones alone and is incomplete. The sample records tens of thousands of clones, 80% to 90% being singletons. Of note for this clone: The antigen is undetermined.

The input for sequencing was peripheral blood, taken 76 weeks after starting pembrolizumab. This TCR was sampled from an adult with mismatch repair-deficient cancer.

The CDR3 DNA follows: TGTGCCAGCAGCGTTAGTTCGGCTGAGCAGTTCTTC. It codes for CASSVSSAEQFF. This chain connects TRBV9 to TRBJ2-1; D ambiguous. This CDR3 region has 12 residues. Germline CDR1 is SGDLS and CDR2 is YYNGEE. With 2 bases removed from V and 9 bases from J, the gap between germline ends came to 9 bases.